This T cell receptor (beta chain) was sequenced for a study of blood T cell repertoires in COVID-19. About the study: Whether acute or convalescent, the COVID-19 samples came from the United States, Italy and Spain. PBMCs, B-cell-depleted T cells, or T cells provided the cDNA or gDNA that made up the material.

Using immunoSEQ multiplex PCR, the repertoire was profiled, and TCRdb retains in-frame clones only, with some absent. The sample includes fewer than 300,000 clones, roughly 86% of them seen just once. Germline V gives CDR1 ENHRY, CDR2 SYGVKD. Trimming cost V 3 bases and J 6 bases; bases outside gene matches: 4. The CDR3 has 14 amino acids. This clone was seen more than once but under ten times. The source is a man in his late teens or twenties with active or convalescent COVID-19. The sample was peripheral blood. The chain recombines TRBV10-3 with TRBJ2-1; TRBD2 matches 8 bases. In DNA, the CDR3 is TGTGCCATCAGTGACTGGACTAGCCGCAATGAGCAGTTCTTC. Its protein product is CAISDWTSRNEQFF.